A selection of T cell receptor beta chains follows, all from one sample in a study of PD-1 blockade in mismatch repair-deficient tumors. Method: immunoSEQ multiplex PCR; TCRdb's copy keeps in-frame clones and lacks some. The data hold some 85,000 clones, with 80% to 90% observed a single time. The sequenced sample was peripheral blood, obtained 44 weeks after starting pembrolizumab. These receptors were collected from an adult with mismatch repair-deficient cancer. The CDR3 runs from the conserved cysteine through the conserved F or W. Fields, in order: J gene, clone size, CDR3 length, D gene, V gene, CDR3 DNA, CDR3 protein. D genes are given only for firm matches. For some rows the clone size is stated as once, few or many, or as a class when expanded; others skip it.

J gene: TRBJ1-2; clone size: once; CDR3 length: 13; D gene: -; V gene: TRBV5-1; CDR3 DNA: TGCGCCCGCAGCTTGGCCGGGGGGGATGGCTACACCTTC; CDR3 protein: CARSLAGGDGYTF
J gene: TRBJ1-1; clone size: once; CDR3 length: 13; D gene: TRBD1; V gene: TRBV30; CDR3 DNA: TGTGCCTGGATTCAGACAGGGTCCACTGAAGCTTTCTTT; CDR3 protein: CAWIQTGSTEAFF
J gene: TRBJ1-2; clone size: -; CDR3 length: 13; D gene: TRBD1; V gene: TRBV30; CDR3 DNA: TGTGCCAAACGACAGGGTAGTAACTATGGCTACACCTTC; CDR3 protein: CAKRQGSNYGYTF
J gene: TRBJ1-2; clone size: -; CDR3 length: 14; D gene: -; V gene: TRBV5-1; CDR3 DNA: TGCGCCAGCAGCTTGGGCAGGACTAACTATGGCTACACCTTC; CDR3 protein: CASSLGRTNYGYTF
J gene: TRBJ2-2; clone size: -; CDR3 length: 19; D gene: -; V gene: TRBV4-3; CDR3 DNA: TGCGCCAGCAGCCCGTTCCTGTTTAGGGACCCTTCGAACACCGGGGAGCTGTTTTTT; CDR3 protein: CASSPFLFRDPSNTGELFF
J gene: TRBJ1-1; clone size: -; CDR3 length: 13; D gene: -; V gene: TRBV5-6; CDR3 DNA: TGTGCCAGCAGCTGGGGGCTCGGCTCTGAAGCTTTCTTT; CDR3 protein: CASSWGLGSEAFF
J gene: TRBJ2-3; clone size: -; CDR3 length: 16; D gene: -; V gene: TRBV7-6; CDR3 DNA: TGTGCCAGCAGCCCCACGGTTGCGTTGAGCACAGATACGCAGTATTTT; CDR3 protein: CASSPTVALSTDTQYF
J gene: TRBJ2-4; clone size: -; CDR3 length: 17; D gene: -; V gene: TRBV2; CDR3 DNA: TGTGCCAGCAGTGAGAGACAGCTTACTCTAGCCAAAAACATTCAGTACTTC; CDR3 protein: CASSERQLTLAKNIQYF
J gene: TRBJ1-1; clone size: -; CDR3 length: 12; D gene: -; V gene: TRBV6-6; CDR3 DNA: TGTGCCAGCAGCAACCCGAACACTGAAGCTTTCTTT; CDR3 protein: CASSNPNTEAFF
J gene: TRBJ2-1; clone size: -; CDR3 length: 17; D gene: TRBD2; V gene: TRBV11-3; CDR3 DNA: TGTGCCAGCAGCTCGACTAGCGGGGCGAGCTCCTACAATGAGCAGTTCTTC; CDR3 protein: CASSSTSGASSYNEQFF
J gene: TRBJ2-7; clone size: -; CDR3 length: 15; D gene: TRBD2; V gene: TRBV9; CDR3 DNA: TGTGCCAGCAGCCCCCGTCTAGCGGGGTCCTACGAGCAGTACTTC; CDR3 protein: CASSPRLAGSYEQYF
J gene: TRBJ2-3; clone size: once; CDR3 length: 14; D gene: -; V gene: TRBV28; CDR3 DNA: TGTGCCAGCAGTTTATACTCCTCCACAGATACGCAGTATTTT; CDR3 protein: CASSLYSSTDTQYF
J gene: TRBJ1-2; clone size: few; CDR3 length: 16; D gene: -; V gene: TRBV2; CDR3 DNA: TGTGCCAGCAGTGTTGAGTTCGCGTCCAGTAACTATGGCTACACCTTC; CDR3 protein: CASSVEFASSNYGYTF
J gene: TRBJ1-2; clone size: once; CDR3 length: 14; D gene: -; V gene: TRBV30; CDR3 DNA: TGTGCCTGGAGAAAACCTGGCGGTTTCTATGGCTACACCTTC; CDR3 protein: CAWRKPGGFYGYTF
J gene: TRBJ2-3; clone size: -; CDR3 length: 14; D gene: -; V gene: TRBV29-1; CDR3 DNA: TGCAGCGGTATATCACTAGCAGTCGCGGATACGCAGTATTTT; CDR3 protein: CSGISLAVADTQYF
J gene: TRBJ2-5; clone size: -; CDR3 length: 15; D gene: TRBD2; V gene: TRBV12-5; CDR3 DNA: TGTGCTAGTGGTTTACTAGCGGGAGGCTGGGAGACCCAGTACTTC; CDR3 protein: CASGLLAGGWETQYF
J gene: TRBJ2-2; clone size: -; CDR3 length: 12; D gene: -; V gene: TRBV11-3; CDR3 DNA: TGTGCCAGCAGCTCTCCATCTGGGGAGCTGTTTTTT; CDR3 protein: CASSSPSGELFF
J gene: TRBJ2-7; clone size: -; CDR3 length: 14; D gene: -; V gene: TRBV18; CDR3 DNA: TGTGCCAGCTCACCCCCGGGGGTTTCCTACGAGCAGTACTTC; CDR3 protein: CASSPPGVSYEQYF
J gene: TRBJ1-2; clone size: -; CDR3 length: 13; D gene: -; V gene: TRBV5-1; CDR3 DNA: TGCGCCAGCAGCCCGACTGCTAACTATGGCTACACCTTC; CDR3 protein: CASSPTANYGYTF
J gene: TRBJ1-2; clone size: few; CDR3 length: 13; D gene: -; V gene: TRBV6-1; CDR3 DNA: TGTGCCAGCAGTTGGAGAGGGCGGCTTGGCTACACCTTC; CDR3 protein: CASSWRGRLGYTF
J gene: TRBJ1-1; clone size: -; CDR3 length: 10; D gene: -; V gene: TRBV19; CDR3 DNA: TGTGCCATAGGGTGGACTGAAGCTTTCTTT; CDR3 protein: CAIGWTEAFF
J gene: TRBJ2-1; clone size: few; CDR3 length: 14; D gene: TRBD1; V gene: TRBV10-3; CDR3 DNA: TGTGCCATCAGTGAGCCGGACAGGGGCAATGAGCAGTTCTTC; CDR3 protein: CAISEPDRGNEQFF
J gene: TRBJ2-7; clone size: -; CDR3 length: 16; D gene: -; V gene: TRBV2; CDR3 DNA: TGTGCCAGCAGTGACATCGGAGGGGGATCGTCCTACGAGCAGTACTTC; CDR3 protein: CASSDIGGGSSYEQYF
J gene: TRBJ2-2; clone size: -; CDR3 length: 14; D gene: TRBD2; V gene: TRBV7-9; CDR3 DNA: TGTGCCAGCAGCACGGGGGGGCGCCCCGGGGAGCTGTTTTTT; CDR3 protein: CASSTGGRPGELFF
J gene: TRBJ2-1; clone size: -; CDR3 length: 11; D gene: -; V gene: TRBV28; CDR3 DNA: TGTGCCAGCAGTTCGAAGGTTGGGCAGTTCTTC; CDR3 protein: CASSSKVGQFF
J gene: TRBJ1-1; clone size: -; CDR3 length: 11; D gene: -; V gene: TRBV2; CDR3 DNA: TGTGCCAGCAGTGGGACCTTTGAAGCTTTCTTT; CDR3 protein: CASSGTFEAFF
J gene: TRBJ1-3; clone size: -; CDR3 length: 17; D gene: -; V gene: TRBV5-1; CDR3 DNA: TGCGCCAGCAGCCCGGGCGTCGACAGGAGCTCTGGAAACACCATATATTTT; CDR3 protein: CASSPGVDRSSGNTIYF
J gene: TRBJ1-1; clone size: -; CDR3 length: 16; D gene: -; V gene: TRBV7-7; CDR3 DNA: TGTGCTAGCAGCTTAGCGAGGCAGGCCCCGAACACTGAAGCTTTCTTT; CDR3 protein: CASSLARQAPNTEAFF
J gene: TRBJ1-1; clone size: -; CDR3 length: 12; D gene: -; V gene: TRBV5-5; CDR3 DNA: TGTGCCAGCATGGGGGGGCCGAATGAAGCTTTCTTT; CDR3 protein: CASMGGPNEAFF
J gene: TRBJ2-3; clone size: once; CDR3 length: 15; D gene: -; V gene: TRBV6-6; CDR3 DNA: TGTGCCAGCAGTTACGCCCTCCAGTACACAGATACGCAGTATTTT; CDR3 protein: CASSYALQYTDTQYF
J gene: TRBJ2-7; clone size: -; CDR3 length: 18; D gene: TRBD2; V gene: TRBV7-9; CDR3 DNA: TGTGCCAGCAGCTCTTTGACTAGCGGGACACTAAGCTCCTACGAGCAGTACTTC; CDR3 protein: CASSSLTSGTLSSYEQYF
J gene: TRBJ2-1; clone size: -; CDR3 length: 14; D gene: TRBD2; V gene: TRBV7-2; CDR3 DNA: TGTGCCAGCAGCCCACGGACTAGCGGGTCCACCGGGATCTTC; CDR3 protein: CASSPRTSGSTGIF
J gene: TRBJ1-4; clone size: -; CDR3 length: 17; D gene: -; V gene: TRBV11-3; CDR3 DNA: TGTGCCAGCAGCTTGGGCACAGGGCCGCCAACTAATGAAAAACTGTTTTTT; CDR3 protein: CASSLGTGPPTNEKLFF
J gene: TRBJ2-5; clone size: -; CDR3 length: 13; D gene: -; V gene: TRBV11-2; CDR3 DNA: TGTGCCAGCAGCTTAGCGATTGGGGGCCCCCAGTACTTC; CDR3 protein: CASSLAIGGPQYF
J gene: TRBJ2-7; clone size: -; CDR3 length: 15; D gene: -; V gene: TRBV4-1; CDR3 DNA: TGCGCCAGCAGCCAAGGTCTCTCCGGGACGTACGAGCAGTACTTC; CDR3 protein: CASSQGLSGTYEQYF
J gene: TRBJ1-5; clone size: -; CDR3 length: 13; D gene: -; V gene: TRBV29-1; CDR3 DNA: TGCAGCGTTGGGGGGTCAGGAAATCAGCCCCAGCATTTT; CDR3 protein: CSVGGSGNQPQHF
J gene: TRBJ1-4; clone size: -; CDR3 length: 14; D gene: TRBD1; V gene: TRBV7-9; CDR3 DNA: TGTGCCAGCAGCTTCGGGACAGGGGAGGAAAAACTGTTTTTT; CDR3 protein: CASSFGTGEEKLFF
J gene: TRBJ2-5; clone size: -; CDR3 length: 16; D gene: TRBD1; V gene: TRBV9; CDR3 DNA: TGTGCCAGCAGCGTAACCGGGACAGGGTACCAAGAGACCCAGTACTTC; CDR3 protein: CASSVTGTGYQETQYF
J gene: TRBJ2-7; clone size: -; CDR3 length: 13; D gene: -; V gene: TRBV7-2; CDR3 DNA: TGTGCCAGCAGCTTAGTCCCCTTTTACGAGCAGTACTTC; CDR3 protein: CASSLVPFYEQYF
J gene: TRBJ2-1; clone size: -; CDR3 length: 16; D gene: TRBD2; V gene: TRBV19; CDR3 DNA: TGTGCCAGTAGGAAGGCCGGGACTAGCGGGAGTAATGAGCAGTTCTTC; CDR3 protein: CASRKAGTSGSNEQFF
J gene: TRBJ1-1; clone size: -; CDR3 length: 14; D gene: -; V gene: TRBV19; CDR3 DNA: TGTGCCAGTAGTGTCGACGGACTGAACACTGAAGCTTTCTTT; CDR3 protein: CASSVDGLNTEAFF